This T cell receptor beta chain emerged from a study of blood T cell repertoires in COVID-19. Looking at the study overall: T cells, B-cell-depleted T cells, or PBMCs supplied cDNA or gDNA.

Categorization into cohorts depended on clinical history that participants reported. CDR3 length: 15 amino acids. Germline CDR1 reads SGHTA; CDR2 reads FQGTGA. After removal of 1 base from V and 5 bases from J, the junction contained 6 bases not matched to a gene. In the authors' workflow: Amplification with reference gene primers provided the estimates of nucleated cell counts. The protocol was immunoSEQ multiplex PCR, while the TCRdb copy is restricted to in-frame clones and leaves out a portion. D and trimming were read from the DNA, whereas the V and J calls and clone size are those reported in that table. The data contain 300,000 to 400,000 clones, around 85% of them seen just once; the ten biggest clones take up under 2%.

The source is a woman in her twenties or thirties who had been exposed to COVID-19. Sequencing used PBMCs or T cells enriched from blood (not recorded which). The genes are TRBV7-3 and TRBJ1-1; 8 bases match TRBD1. The CDR3 reads CASSLNQGAATEAFF. CDR3 DNA sequence: TGTGCCAGCAGCTTAAATCAGGGGGCGGCGACTGAAGCTTTCTTT.